Listed below are T cell receptor beta chains from one sample, sequenced in a study of cytomegalovirus exposure and HLA in healthy donors. Profiling relied on immunoSEQ multiplex PCR, and the TCRdb table lists in-frame clones only, not all of them. This table holds roughly 140,000 clones, about 79% found once. Sequenced material: PBMCs. Every receptor here comes from a male donor in good health and CMV-seronegative. The CDR3 runs from the conserved cysteine through the conserved F or W. Fields, in order: J gene, clone size, D gene, V gene, CDR3 protein, CDR3 DNA. A D gene is named only where the DNA matches it firmly. Where a row states a size, it is once, few, many or the class of an expanded clone; other rows omit it.

j_call: TRBJ2-3; clone_size: .; d_call: TRBD1; v_call: TRBV7-9; cdr3_aa: CASSSLTGGAGGDTQYF; cdr3_nt: TGTGCCAGCAGCTCCCTGACAGGGGGCGCAGGGGGTGATACGCAGTATTTT
j_call: TRBJ1-5; clone_size: .; d_call: TRBD1; v_call: TRBV5-4; cdr3_aa: CASSSGTGGNQPQHF; cdr3_nt: TGTGCCAGCAGCTCTGGGACAGGCGGCAATCAGCCCCAGCATTTT
j_call: TRBJ1-1; clone_size: .; d_call: .; v_call: TRBV4-2; cdr3_aa: CASSQDVQGRPEAFF; cdr3_nt: TGTGCCAGCAGCCAAGATGTCCAGGGGCGGCCTGAAGCTTTCTTT
j_call: TRBJ2-3; clone_size: .; d_call: .; v_call: TRBV27; cdr3_aa: CASSLSSSTDTQYF; cdr3_nt: TGTGCCAGCAGTTTATCCAGTAGCACAGATACGCAGTATTTT
j_call: TRBJ2-3; clone_size: few; d_call: .; v_call: TRBV7-2; cdr3_aa: CASSLEAGFYTQYF; cdr3_nt: TGTGCCAGCAGCTTAGAAGCGGGCTTCTATACGCAGTATTTT
j_call: TRBJ1-2; clone_size: .; d_call: .; v_call: TRBV10-3; cdr3_aa: CAISEGRDHYGYTF; cdr3_nt: TGTGCCATCAGTGAGGGCAGGGATCACTATGGCTACACCTTC
j_call: TRBJ1-1; clone_size: few; d_call: .; v_call: TRBV6-5; cdr3_aa: CASRSRGLNTEAFF; cdr3_nt: TGTGCCAGCAGGTCCCGGGGATTGAACACTGAAGCTTTCTTT
j_call: TRBJ2-1; clone_size: .; d_call: TRBD2; v_call: TRBV6-4; cdr3_aa: CASSETSGLYNEQFF; cdr3_nt: TGTGCCAGCAGCGAGACTAGCGGCTTATACAATGAGCAGTTCTTC
j_call: TRBJ1-5; clone_size: .; d_call: .; v_call: TRBV7-6; cdr3_aa: CASSLSSNQPQHF; cdr3_nt: TGTGCCAGCAGCTTATCCTCCAATCAGCCCCAGCATTTT
j_call: TRBJ2-7; clone_size: .; d_call: .; v_call: TRBV29-1; cdr3_aa: CSVAGRSGLSYEQYF; cdr3_nt: TGCAGCGTAGCCGGGAGATCGGGTTTATCCTACGAGCAGTACTTC
j_call: TRBJ2-1; clone_size: .; d_call: TRBD2; v_call: TRBV4-3; cdr3_aa: CASSQESGIAGHNEQFF; cdr3_nt: TGCGCCAGCAGCCAAGAATCGGGAATAGCGGGACACAATGAGCAGTTCTTC
j_call: TRBJ2-3; clone_size: few; d_call: .; v_call: TRBV2; cdr3_aa: CASSAQRGTDTQYF; cdr3_nt: TGTGCCAGCAGTGCTCAGCGGGGCACAGATACGCAGTATTTT
j_call: TRBJ2-7; clone_size: .; d_call: .; v_call: TRBV5-6; cdr3_aa: CASSSSHNYPAGF; cdr3_nt: TGTGCCAGCAGCTCCTCCCACAACTACCCCGCGGGCTTC
j_call: TRBJ1-1; clone_size: .; d_call: .; v_call: TRBV19; cdr3_aa: CASSMYTSSEAFF; cdr3_nt: TGTGCCAGTAGTATGTACACGTCGTCTGAAGCTTTCTTT
j_call: TRBJ2-7; clone_size: .; d_call: TRBD2; v_call: TRBV27; cdr3_aa: CASQNTGLAKYEQYF; cdr3_nt: TGTGCCAGCCAAAACACGGGACTAGCTAAGTACGAGCAGTACTTC
j_call: TRBJ2-7; clone_size: .; d_call: .; v_call: TRBV7-9; cdr3_aa: CASSPRADGTYEQYF; cdr3_nt: TGTGCCAGCAGCCCGCGGGCGGACGGGACCTACGAGCAGTACTTC
j_call: TRBJ2-5; clone_size: .; d_call: TRBD1; v_call: TRBV7-7; cdr3_aa: CASSFSTGRETQYF; cdr3_nt: TGTGCTAGCAGCTTCTCGACAGGGAGAGAGACCCAGTACTTC
j_call: TRBJ2-1; clone_size: .; d_call: .; v_call: TRBV19; cdr3_aa: CNTLGVYNEQFF; cdr3_nt: TGTAATACTCTAGGGGTCTACAATGAGCAGTTCTTC
j_call: TRBJ2-5; clone_size: .; d_call: .; v_call: TRBV2; cdr3_aa: CASTPHAERQETQYF; cdr3_nt: TGTGCCAGCACCCCCCATGCGGAGCGGCAAGAGACCCAGTACTTC
j_call: TRBJ2-1; clone_size: .; d_call: .; v_call: TRBV5-4; cdr3_aa: CASSLQNNEQFF; cdr3_nt: TGTGCCAGCAGCCTCCAGAACAATGAGCAGTTCTTC
j_call: TRBJ2-7; clone_size: .; d_call: TRBD1; v_call: TRBV2; cdr3_aa: CASSEGTGARRGPSGEQYF; cdr3_nt: TGTGCCAGCAGTGAAGGGACAGGGGCTCGAAGAGGGCCCTCGGGCGAGCAGTACTTC
j_call: TRBJ2-7; clone_size: .; d_call: TRBD2; v_call: TRBV7-9; cdr3_aa: CASSPSGRAYEQYF; cdr3_nt: TGTGCCAGCAGCCCTAGCGGCAGAGCCTACGAGCAGTACTTC
j_call: TRBJ2-7; clone_size: .; d_call: TRBD2; v_call: TRBV14; cdr3_aa: CASSLSGTTYEQYF; cdr3_nt: TGTGCCAGCAGCCTGTCCGGGACTACCTACGAGCAGTACTTC
j_call: TRBJ2-7; clone_size: .; d_call: TRBD1; v_call: TRBV10-3; cdr3_aa: CAISGTGKAYEQYF; cdr3_nt: TGTGCCATCAGTGGGACAGGGAAAGCCTACGAGCAGTACTTC
j_call: TRBJ2-3; clone_size: .; d_call: TRBD2; v_call: TRBV19; cdr3_aa: CASSIGTSGKDTQYF; cdr3_nt: TGTGCCAGTAGTATCGGGACTAGCGGGAAGGATACGCAGTATTTT
j_call: TRBJ2-2; clone_size: .; d_call: TRBD2; v_call: TRBV27; cdr3_aa: CASSFLRGTRPNTGELFF; cdr3_nt: TGTGCCAGCAGTTTCTTGCGGGGGACTCGGCCGAACACCGGGGAGCTGTTTTTT
j_call: TRBJ2-6; clone_size: .; d_call: .; v_call: TRBV19; cdr3_aa: CAAGGRKANVLTF; cdr3_nt: TGTGCCGCGGGTGGGAGAAAGGCCAACGTCCTGACTTTC
j_call: TRBJ2-7; clone_size: .; d_call: TRBD1; v_call: TRBV7-7; cdr3_aa: CASSIRDRVGFWGEQYF; cdr3_nt: TGTGCTAGCAGCATCCGGGACAGGGTTGGCTTTTGGGGCGAGCAGTACTTC
j_call: TRBJ2-1; clone_size: .; d_call: TRBD2; v_call: TRBV7-3; cdr3_aa: CASSASGVPYNEQFF; cdr3_nt: TGTGCCAGCAGCGCTAGCGGGGTCCCCTACAATGAGCAGTTCTTC
j_call: TRBJ1-2; clone_size: .; d_call: .; v_call: TRBV29-1; cdr3_aa: CSVEASYAGFYGYTF; cdr3_nt: TGCAGCGTTGAAGCCTCATATGCAGGGTTCTATGGCTACACCTTC
j_call: TRBJ2-1; clone_size: .; d_call: .; v_call: TRBV2; cdr3_aa: CASRGDTGEQFF; cdr3_nt: TGTGCCAGCAGGGGGGACACGGGTGAGCAGTTCTTC
j_call: TRBJ2-7; clone_size: .; d_call: .; v_call: TRBV7-9; cdr3_aa: CASSLVRGADEQYF; cdr3_nt: TGTGCCAGCAGCTTAGTCAGGGGGGCGGATGAGCAGTACTTC
j_call: TRBJ2-7; clone_size: .; d_call: .; v_call: TRBV14; cdr3_aa: CASSQYPKHYEQYF; cdr3_nt: TGTGCCAGCAGCCAATATCCCAAACACTACGAGCAGTACTTC
j_call: TRBJ2-2; clone_size: .; d_call: .; v_call: TRBV27; cdr3_aa: CASSLRSGELFF; cdr3_nt: TGTGCCAGCAGTTTACGGTCCGGGGAGCTGTTTTTT
j_call: TRBJ2-2; clone_size: .; d_call: TRBD2; v_call: TRBV7-8; cdr3_aa: CASKGTTSSFFIPGELFF; cdr3_nt: TGTGCCAGCAAGGGCACGACTAGCTCATTTTTCATTCCCGGGGAGCTGTTTTTT
j_call: TRBJ2-1; clone_size: few; d_call: TRBD2; v_call: TRBV2; cdr3_aa: CASSLADSYNEQFF; cdr3_nt: TGTGCCAGCAGCCTAGCGGACTCCTACAATGAGCAGTTCTTC
j_call: TRBJ2-1; clone_size: .; d_call: .; v_call: TRBV30; cdr3_aa: CAWTGGYNEQFF; cdr3_nt: TGTGCCTGGACCGGCGGATACAATGAGCAGTTCTTC